These 22 T cell receptor beta chains came from one sample sequenced in a study of T cells in Graves' hyperthyroidism and ophthalmopathy. Amplification yielded TCR beta CDR3 regions, with RNA transcripts as the source. Using the HTBI primer set, a first-round RT-PCR was run on the TCR CDR3. TCRdb processed the multiplex PCR reads anew with MiXCR; each CDR3 protein has one entry. The sample holds around 540,000 distinct CDR3 sequences, 46% seen once. Sequenced input: peripheral blood or thyroid tissue (not recorded which). The origin of the receptors is a young woman with Graves' hyperthyroidism.

The chain joins TRBV10-3 to TRBJ2-5, with TRBD1 matching over 8 bases. The CDR3 runs to 15 residues. V was pared by 2 bases and J by 5 bases, with 7 bases of the junction left unmatched. Germline V gene sequence: CDR1 ENHRY, CDR2 SYGVKD. For the CDR3, the DNA is TGTGCCATCAGTGAGCCAGCAGGGGGCAGGGAGACCCAGTACTTC. This translates into CAISEPAGGRETQYF.

This clonotype was observed at least ten times. V gene TRBV10-3 combines with J gene TRBJ1-3; D is unclear. Trimming took 2 bases from V and 8 from J, leaving 10 bases between them. The CDR3 is made up of 13 amino acids. CDR1 is ENHRY and CDR2 is SYGVKD in the germline V gene. This chain's CDR3 is CAISELETDTIYF. Written as DNA, the CDR3 is TGTGCCATCAGTGAGCTCGAGACCGACACCATATATTTT.

This sequence joins TRBV25-1 and TRBJ2-5; TRBD2 matches 10 bases. Germline assignment: CDR1 MGHDK and CDR2 SYGVNS. Unmatched junction bases numbered 12, after V lost 9 bases and J lost 5 bases. This CDR3 contains 15 residues. This CDR3 reads CASLGLAGDSETQYF. CDR3 DNA sequence: TGTGCCAGTCTCGGGCTAGCGGGAGATTCGGAGACCCAGTACTTC.

J is TRBJ1-5 and V is TRBV6-2 or TRBV6-3; D is unresolved. The CDR3 length is 12 residues. The V gene lost 2 bases and the J gene lost 5 bases, with 4 bases spanning the gap. The germline CDR1 and CDR2 sequences are MNHEY and SVGEGT. The CDR3 sequence is CASSYEDQPQHF. In DNA, the CDR3 is TGTGCCAGCAGTTACGAGGATCAGCCCCAGCATTTT.

The chain couples TRBV7-2 to TRBJ2-6; weak D call: TRBD2 (5 bases). V was clipped by 0 bases and J by 0 bases, with 9 bases between them. The CDR3 covers 17 residues. Germline assignment: CDR1 SGHTA and CDR2 FQGNSA. DNA of the CDR3: TGTGCCAGCAGCTTAGCGCGGGCCTTCTCTGGGGCCAACGTCCTGACTTTC. Translated, it gives CASSLARAFSGANVLTF.

This clonotype has a count of ten or more. V gene TRBV12-3 or TRBV12-4 combines with J gene TRBJ1-6; D is unresolved. Trimming stripped 5 bases from V and 8 bases from J, with 13 bases between. The CDR3 runs to 14 residues. This CDR3 is CASSPSYADSPLHF. The DNA for the CDR3 is TGTGCCAGCAGTCCCAGCTATGCGGATTCACCCCTCCACTTT.

Ten or more counts support this clonotype. This sequence joins TRBV10-2 and TRBJ2-7, with D perhaps matching TRBD2 (6 bases). Trimming cost V 2 bases and J 2 bases, with 16 bases left between them. This CDR3 has 16 residues. From germline, CDR1 is WSHSY and CDR2 SAAADI. The CDR3, as DNA: TGCGCCAGCAGTGAGGTTTTGTCTAGCGACACCTACGAGCAGTACTTC. Its translation is CASSEVLSSDTYEQYF.

The V call is TRBV20-1, the J call TRBJ1-1; D unclear. This CDR3 is built from 13 residues. Germline CDR1 DFQATT, CDR2 SNEGSKA (reference sequence). V lost 3 bases and J lost 1, with 9 bases in between. The CDR3 sequence: CSARPTSNTEAFF. The CDR3 bases are TGCAGTGCTAGGCCGACCTCGAACACTGAAGCTTTCTTT.

A note on this clonotype: A much larger clone sits a single nucleotide away, making a read error possible. J is TRBJ1-5 and V is TRBV10-3; no reliable D call. V dropped 4 bases and J dropped 2 bases, with 6 bases sitting between them. Germline CDR1 and CDR2: ENHRY and SYGVKD. This CDR3 comprises 13 residues. The CDR3 is CAISGVRNQPQHF. The CDR3, as DNA: TGTGCCATCAGTGGGGTTCGCAATCAGCCCCAGCATTTT.

The chain is built from TRBV12-3 or TRBV12-4 and TRBJ2-1; TRBD2 might be the D (5 bases). V dropped 6 bases and J dropped 4 bases, with 10 bases sitting between them. The CDR3 extends over 13 amino acids. This chain's CDR3 is CASREVLYNEQFF. The DNA of the CDR3 is TGTGCCAGCAGGGAGGTCTTATACAATGAGCAGTTCTTC.

This clonotype has just a few counts. The gene calls are TRBV5-6 and TRBJ2-7; the D is unclear. V lost 4 bases and J 3 bases, leaving 11 bases between the germline ends. Germline V gene data show CDR1 as SGHDT and CDR2 as YYEEEE. The CDR3 covers 13 residues. CDR3 coding DNA: TGTGCCAGCAGCCAAGATCATAACTACGAGCAGTACTTC. Translation: CASSQDHNYEQYF.

On this clonotype itself: Given a much more abundant clone one base away, this may be a read error. This chain connects TRBV12-3 or TRBV12-4 to TRBJ1-2; TRBD1 matches 9 bases. CDR3 length: 12 residues. The CDR3, as DNA: TGTGCCAGCAGTTGGACAGGGGACGGCTGCACCTTC. It codes for CASSWTGDGCTF.

The table lists this clonotype with a few counts. This sequence joins TRBV2 and TRBJ2-7; D possibly uses TRBD1 or TRBD2 (5 bases each). V was pared by 5 bases and J by 2 bases, with 19 bases between. The CDR3 extends over 16 amino acids. CDR1 is SNHLY and CDR2 is FYNNEI in the germline V gene. CDR3 region: CASSYLAGTDPYEQYF. As DNA, the CDR3 is TGTGCCAGCAGTTACCTAGCCGGGACGGATCCCTACGAGCAGTACTTC. The entire variable domain, with the rest obtained from reference TRBV2 and TRBJ2-7, is as follows: EPEVTQTPSHQVTQMGQEVILRCVPISNHLYFYWYRQILGQKVEFLVSFYNNEISEKSEIFDDQFSVERPDGSNFTLKIRSTKLEDSAMYFCASSYLAGTDPYEQYFGPGTRLTVT.

V is TRBV7-2 and J is TRBJ1-5; no clear D gene. V was pared by 1 base and J by 9 bases, with 7 bases between. This CDR3 comprises 12 residues. Germline CDR1 SGHTA, CDR2 FQGNSA. The DNA for the CDR3 is TGTGCCAGCAGCTTAGTGGCCGGGCCCCAGCATTTT. Encoded protein: CASSLVAGPQHF. Using reference TRBV7-2 and TRBJ1-5 for the parts outside the CDR3, the full variable domain is GAGVSQSPSNKVTEKGKDVELRCDPISGHTALYWYRQSLGQGLEFLIYFQGNSAPDKSGLPSDRFSAERTGGSVSTLTIQRTQQEDSAVYLCASSLVAGPQHFGDGTRLSIL.

The gene calls are TRBV2 and TRBJ1-2; no definite D call. V lost 5 bases and J 8 bases, leaving 12 bases between the germline ends. Per the germline V gene, CDR1 is SNHLY and CDR2 is FYNNEI. The CDR3 runs 12 residues. The CDR3 region is CASSSDSLGYTF. CDR3 coding DNA: TGTGCCAGCAGTTCGGATTCTCTGGGCTACACCTTC.

This clonotype was detected a few times. The chain has TRBV19 and TRBJ1-5; 12 bases line up with TRBD1. The germline V gene has CDR1 LNHDA and CDR2 SQIVND (reference sequence). Trimming at V came to 5 bases and at J to 7 bases, leaving 9 bases not matched to a gene. The CDR3 is 16 amino acids. The CDR3 DNA reads as TGTGCCAGTAGTCTCGGGGGACAGGGGGCAGGCCAGCCCCAGCATTTT. Translation gives CASSLGGQGAGQPQHF.

About this clonotype itself: This clone may be a read error of a much larger clone one base away. This rearrangement joins TRBV19 to TRBJ1-5; D is undetermined. The CDR3 is 14 residues long. Germline V gene lookup returns CDR1 LNHDA and CDR2 SQIVND (reference sequence). V gave up 3 bases and J gave up 0 bases, with 6 bases separating them. The CDR3 sequence: CASSMTISNQPQHF. In DNA, the CDR3 is TGTGCCAGTAGTATGACAATTAGCAATCAGCCCCAGCATTTT.

To note about this clonotype: The CDR3 does not close with the conserved phenylalanine or tryptophan, likely indicating a read error. The DNA is left out, because the CDR3 cannot be placed on it with certainty; the CDR3 is given as TCRdb lists it. The CDR3 sequence: CASSFRGQGAV. The chain joins TRBV7-8 to TRBJ2-6; the table's D call TRBD1 went unverified against the DNA. The CDR3 spans 11 residues, counting both ends. Germline CDR1 and CDR2: SGHVS and FQNEAQ.

V and J are TRBV25-1 and TRBJ1-1; 8 bases are shared with TRBD1. CDR1 and CDR2 (germline): MGHDK, SYGVNS. The CDR3 consists of 12 residues. The trim removed 11 bases at V and 8 bases at J, leaving 10 bases unmatched. In DNA, the CDR3 is TGTGCCGGACAGGGCAATTCTGCGGAAGCTTTCTTT. Translated: CAGQGNSAEAFF.

This clonotype was picked up many times. The rearrangement joins TRBV24-1 to TRBJ2-5, with D maybe TRBD1 (6 bases). In germline, CDR1 is KGHDR, CDR2 SFDVKD. This CDR3 comprises 17 residues. Trimming shortened V by 4 bases and J by 5 bases, and 22 bases separated the two germline ends. CDR3 loop: CATSDREMQQGMETQYF. CDR3 bases: TGTGCCACCAGTGACAGGGAAATGCAACAGGGTATGGAGACCCAGTACTTC.

This clonotype was seen a handful of times. The rearrangement uses TRBV12-3 or TRBV12-4 and TRBJ1-4; D is unclear. V lost 5 bases and J lost 7, with 11 bases in between. The CDR3 length is 13 residues. CDR3: CASSVTASEKLFF. The CDR3 DNA is TGTGCCAGCAGTGTCACGGCCTCTGAAAAACTGTTTTTT.

This clonotype was recorded only once. The V call is TRBV9, the J call TRBJ2-7, with D maybe TRBD2 (7 bases). CDR1 and CDR2 (germline): SGDLS, YYNGEE. Trimming removed 4 bases at V and 2 bases at J, with 13 bases between. There are 14 residues in the CDR3. In DNA, the CDR3 is TGTGCCAGCAGCCCCAGGGGAGGGCCCTACGAGCAGTACTTC. This gives the protein CASSPRGGPYEQYF.